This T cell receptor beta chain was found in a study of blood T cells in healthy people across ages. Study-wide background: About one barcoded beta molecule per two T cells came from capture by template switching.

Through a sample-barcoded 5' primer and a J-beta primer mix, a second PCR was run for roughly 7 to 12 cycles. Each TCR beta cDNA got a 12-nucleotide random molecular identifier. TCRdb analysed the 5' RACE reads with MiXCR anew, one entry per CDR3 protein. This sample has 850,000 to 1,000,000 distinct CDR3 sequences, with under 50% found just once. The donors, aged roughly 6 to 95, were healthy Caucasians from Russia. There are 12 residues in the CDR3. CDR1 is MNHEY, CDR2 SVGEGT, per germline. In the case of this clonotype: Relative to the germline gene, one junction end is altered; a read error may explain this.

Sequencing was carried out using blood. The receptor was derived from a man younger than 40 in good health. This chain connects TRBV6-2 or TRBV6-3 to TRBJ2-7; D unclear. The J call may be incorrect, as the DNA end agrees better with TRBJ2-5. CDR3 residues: CASSYIEETQYF. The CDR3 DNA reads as TGTGCCAGTAGTTACATTGAAGAGACCCAGTACTTC.